One and the same sample provided the 13 T cell receptor beta chains below, sequenced in a study of a mutant IDH1 vaccine in newly diagnosed glioma. Which antigens these TCRs recognize remains unknown. Sequencing used immunoSEQ multiplex PCR; TCRdb keeps in-frame clones, though not all of them. This table has roughly 60,000 clones, approximately 81% appearing once. Time point here: week 23, last vaccination. Doses of 300 ug of mutant IDH1 20-mer peptide were given with topical imiquimod. The material was PBMCs, obtained from a glioma patient whose treatment included an IDH1 peptide vaccine. These TCRs come from a man aged 25-40 years with glioma.

J is TRBJ1-5 and V is TRBV2; D is unresolved. Germline assignment: CDR1 SNHLY and CDR2 FYNNEI. The CDR3 runs 15 residues. Trimming stripped 5 bases from V and 5 bases from J, with 16 bases between. The CDR3 here is CASSHGKMKDQPQHF. CDR3 DNA sequence: TGTGCCAGCAGTCACGGCAAAATGAAGGATCAGCCCCAGCATTTT.

CDR3 sequence reads: CASSQGLNTEAFF. The CDR3 DNA reads TGTGCCAGTAGTCAGGGTTTGAACACTGAAGCTTTCTTT. The gene calls are TRBV19 and TRBJ1-1, with D perhaps matching TRBD1 (5 bases). V dropped 5 bases and J dropped 0 bases, with 7 bases sitting between them. This CDR3 contains 13 residues. Germline-derived CDR1 and CDR2 are LNHDA and SQIVND (reference sequence). The full variable domain, rest sourced from reference TRBV19 and TRBJ1-1, is DGGITQSPKYLFRKEGQNVTLSCEQNLNHDAMYWYRQDPGQGLRLIYYSQIVNDFQKGDIAEGYSVSREKKESFPLTVTSAQKNPTAFYLCASSQGLNTEAFFGQGTRLTVV.

The chain carries TRBV6-4 and TRBJ2-3; no definite D call. CDR1 is MRHNA, CDR2 SNTAGT, per germline. The ends were cut back, 2 bases at V and 1 base at J, with 4 bases in the middle. The CDR3 contains 13 residues. This CDR3 reads CASSDRGTDTQYF. As DNA, the CDR3 is TGTGCCAGCAGTGACAGGGGCACAGATACGCAGTATTTT.

This clone was counted a few times. The chain carries TRBV2 and TRBJ1-1, with D hard to call. CDR1 is SNHLY, CDR2 FYNNEI, per germline. The germline V and J ends were trimmed by 6 bases and 1 base, with 9 bases remaining between them. The length of the CDR3 is 13 residues. DNA for the CDR3: TGTGCCAGCAGGTTCAACCCGAACACTGAAGCTTTCTTT. It translates to CASRFNPNTEAFF.

The gene calls are TRBV18 and TRBJ1-2; a weak D match, TRBD1 (5 bases). The V and J ends lost 3 bases and 5 bases respectively, with 16 bases between them. Germline V lookup: CDR1 KGHSH, CDR2 LQKENI. This CDR3 region has 15 residues. The CDR3 coding sequence is TGTGCCAGCTCACCGGGGCAGCCCTACCTTTATGGCTACACCTTC. This codes for CASSPGQPYLYGYTF.

This clone was seen only once. V gene TRBV5-1 combines with J gene TRBJ1-2, with a tentative D call TRBD1 (5 bases). This CDR3 is 14 amino acids long. Germline assignment: CDR1 SGHRS and CDR2 YFSETQ. V lost 0 bases to trimming and J lost 8 bases, with 14 bases between them. The CDR3 reads CASSLDSGLGGYTF. The CDR3 DNA reads as TGCGCCAGCAGCTTGGACTCAGGGCTGGGCGGCTACACCTTC.

The gene calls are TRBV9 and TRBJ2-5; 13 positions match TRBD2. The CDR3 runs to 18 residues. The germline V gene has CDR1 SGDLS and CDR2 YYNGEE. V dropped 3 bases and J dropped 5; count of bases not matched to a gene: 13. This chain's CDR3 is CASSARTSGGHAGETQYF. For the CDR3, the DNA is TGTGCCAGCAGCGCAAGGACTAGCGGGGGCCACGCGGGGGAGACCCAGTACTTC.

The chain links TRBV18 to TRBJ2-3; 8 bases fit TRBD1. V was pared by 5 bases and J by 1 base, with 17 bases of the junction left unmatched. Per the germline V gene, CDR1 is KGHSH and CDR2 is LQKENI. This CDR3 spans 19 amino acids. As DNA, the CDR3 is TGTGCCAGCTCAAGACAGGGGCCCGACAGGGTCATTCGCACAGATACGCAGTATTTT. Translating it yields CASSRQGPDRVIRTDTQYF.

The CDR3 DNA is TGCGCCAGCAGCCAAGAGGGGTTAACGGGGCCAAAGGGGGAGCAGTACTTC. This gives the protein CASSQEGLTGPKGEQYF. The rearrangement uses TRBV4-1 and TRBJ2-7; D tentatively reads TRBD1 or TRBD2 (5 bases each). Per germline, CDR1 MGHRA and CDR2 YSYEKL. CDR3 length: 17 residues. V lost 0 bases to trimming and J lost 7 bases, with 22 bases between them.

This sequence joins TRBV30 and TRBJ2-1; 9 nucleotides match TRBD2. V was pared by 2 bases and J by 8 bases, with 7 bases of the junction left unmatched. This CDR3 is built from 14 residues. Germline V gene data show CDR1 as GTSNPN and CDR2 as SVGIG (reference sequence). This chain's CDR3 is CAWSRAGGSHEQFF. The CDR3 coding sequence is TGTGCCTGGAGTCGAGCGGGGGGCAGCCATGAGCAGTTCTTC.

Concerning this clone itself: At one boundary the junction diverges from the germline segment, which might be a read error. The chain recombines TRBV11-2 with TRBJ2-5; perhaps TRBD1 as D (5 bases). CDR1 is SGHAT, CDR2 FQNNGV, per germline. The CDR3 loop spans 17 amino acids. The CDR3 region is CASSIETVSASQETQYF. CDR3 nucleotides: TGTGCCAGCAGCATAGAGACAGTCTCAGCGTCCCAAGAGACCCAGTACTTC. Combining the CDR3 with reference TRBV11-2 and TRBJ2-5 gives the whole variable domain EAGVAQSPRYKIIEKRQSVAFWCNPISGHATLYWYQQILGQGPKLLIQFQNNGVVDDSQLPKDRFSAERLKGVDSTLKIQPAKLEDSAVYLCASSIETVSASQETQYFGPGTRLLVL.

The chain carries TRBV9 and TRBJ1-2, with TRBD1 matching 9 bases. The CDR3 spans 15 residues. The junction had 8 bases not matched to a gene; V was cut back by 3 bases and J by 5 bases. Germline loops: CDR1 SGDLS, CDR2 YYNGEE. The CDR3 sequence is CASSETGGSIYGYTF. The CDR3 bases are TGTGCCAGCAGCGAAACAGGGGGCTCTATTTATGGCTACACCTTC.

This chain joins TRBV9 and TRBJ2-5; weak D call: TRBD1 (6 bases). Per germline, CDR1 SGDLS and CDR2 YYNGEE. This CDR3 has 14 amino acids. The V and J ends lost 3 bases and 5 bases respectively, with 14 bases between them. The CDR3 region is CASSAPGTMETQYF. The CDR3 DNA is TGTGCCAGCAGCGCCCCCGGGACAATGGAGACCCAGTACTTC.